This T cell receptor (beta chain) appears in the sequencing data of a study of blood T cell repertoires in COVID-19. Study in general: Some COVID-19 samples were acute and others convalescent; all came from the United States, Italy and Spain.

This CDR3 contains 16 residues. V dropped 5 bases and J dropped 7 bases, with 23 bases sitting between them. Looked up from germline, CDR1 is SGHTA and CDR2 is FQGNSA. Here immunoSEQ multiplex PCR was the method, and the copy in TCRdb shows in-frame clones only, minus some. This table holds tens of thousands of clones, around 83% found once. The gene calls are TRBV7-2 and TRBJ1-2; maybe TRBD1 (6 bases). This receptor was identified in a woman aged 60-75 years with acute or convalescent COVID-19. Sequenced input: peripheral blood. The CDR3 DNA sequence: TGTGCCAGCAGCGGTGGGGGGGCCCTGGGGGCATCTGGCTACACCTTC. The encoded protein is CASSGGGALGASGYTF.